This entry is about one TCR beta chain. Generated by immunoSEQ multiplex PCR, the TCRdb table keeps only in-frame clones and is missing some. The data contain 150,000 or so clones, roughly 88% of them seen just once; the ten biggest clones take up approximately 15%. This record comes from a study of T cell responses to AZD1222 COVID-19 vaccine. This CDR3 has 15 residues. The germline CDR1 and CDR2 sequences are SEHNR and FQNEAQ (reference sequence). The junction had 5 bases not matched to a gene; V was cut back by 6 bases and J by 3 bases. The material sequenced was peripheral blood, taken on day 0 of AZD1222 vaccination. The chain combines TRBV7-9 with TRBJ2-2; 9 nucleotides line up with TRBD1. The clonotype was recovered from an adult in good health. The CDR3 here is CASRGQGGYTGELFF. CDR3 DNA sequence: TGTGCCAGCAGGGGACAGGGCGGATACACCGGGGAGCTGTTTTTT.